This T cell receptor (beta chain) was observed in a study of blood T cell repertoires in COVID-19. Study overall: Both acute and convalescent COVID-19 samples were obtained from the United States, Italy and Spain.

CDR1 is SGDLS and CDR2 is YYNGEE in the germline V gene. Trimming removed 3 bases from V and 2 bases from J; junction bases left unmatched: 8. The CDR3 spans 15 residues. Authors' data handling: Estimation of nucleated cell counts relied on the amplification of reference gene primers. The method was immunoSEQ multiplex PCR; TCRdb's version includes in-frame clones alone and lacks a portion of them. That table gives V, J and clone size, and the DNA gave D and trimming. In the table there are hundreds of thousands of clones, nearly 90% of which are singletons. The specimen was peripheral blood. The rearrangement uses TRBV9 and TRBJ2-7; 7 nucleotides align to TRBD2. This TCR was sampled from a man younger than 35 with active or convalescent COVID-19. The CDR3 loop reads CASSATWGGTYEQYF. CDR3 coding DNA: TGTGCCAGCAGCGCCACTTGGGGGGGAACCTACGAGCAGTACTTC.